This TCR beta chain is from a study of cytotoxic CD8 clonotypes in ibrutinib-treated CLL. Study-wide results and caveats: An increase in clonality occurred at ibrutinib response, followed by a return toward baseline at progression. There were few public clonotypes, and on treatment they contracted or stayed stable.

TCRdb keeps only in-frame clones here, not all; method: immunoSEQ multiplex PCR. The top ten hold 7.5% to 8% of the sample, which has some 150,000 clones, around 84% seen once. Note on this clone: Its specificity is not known.

V lost 3 bases, J lost 2 bases, and 14 bases lay in between. CDR1 and CDR2 from the germline V gene are GTSNPN and SVGIG (reference sequence). The CDR3 loop spans 15 amino acids. Sequenced here: PBMCs, sampled after 36 months of ibrutinib treatment. This sequence originates from a human donor with chronic lymphocytic leukemia. The chain combines TRBV30 with TRBJ1-5, with a weak D call TRBD1 (5 bases). In nucleotides, the CDR3 is TGTGCCTGGAGCAGGGCTAGCTCAGGCAATCAGCCCCAGCATTTT. It yields the protein CAWSRASSGNQPQHF.